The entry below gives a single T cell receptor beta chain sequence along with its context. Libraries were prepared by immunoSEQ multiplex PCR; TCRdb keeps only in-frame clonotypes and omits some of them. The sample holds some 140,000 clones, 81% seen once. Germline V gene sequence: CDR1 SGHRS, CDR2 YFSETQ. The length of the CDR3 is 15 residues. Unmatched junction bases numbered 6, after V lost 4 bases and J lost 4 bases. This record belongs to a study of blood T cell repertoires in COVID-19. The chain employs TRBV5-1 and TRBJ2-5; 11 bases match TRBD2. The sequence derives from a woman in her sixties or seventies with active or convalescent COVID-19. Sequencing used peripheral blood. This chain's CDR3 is CASSPGLAVGETQYF. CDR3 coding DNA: TGCGCCAGCAGCCCGGGACTAGCGGTGGGAGAGACCCAGTACTTC.